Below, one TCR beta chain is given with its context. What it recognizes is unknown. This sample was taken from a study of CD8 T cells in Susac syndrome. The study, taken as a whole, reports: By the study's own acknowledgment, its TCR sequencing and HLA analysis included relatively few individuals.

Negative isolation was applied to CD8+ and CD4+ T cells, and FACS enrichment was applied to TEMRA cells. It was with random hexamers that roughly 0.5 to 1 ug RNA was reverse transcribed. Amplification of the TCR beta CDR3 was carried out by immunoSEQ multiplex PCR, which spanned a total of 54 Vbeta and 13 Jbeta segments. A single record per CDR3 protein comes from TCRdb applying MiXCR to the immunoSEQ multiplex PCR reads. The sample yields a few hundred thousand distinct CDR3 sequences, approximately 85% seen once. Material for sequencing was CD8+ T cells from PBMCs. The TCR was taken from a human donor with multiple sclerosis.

CDR3 loop: CAWRAGTSGWKYNEQFF. CDR3 sequence (DNA): TGTGCCTGGAGAGCGGGGACTAGCGGGTGGAAGTACAATGAGCAGTTCTTC. The chain employs TRBV30 and TRBJ2-1, with TRBD2 matching over 12 bases. Trimming removed 3 bases from V and 4 bases from J; junction bases left unmatched: 10. The CDR3 has 17 residues. From germline, CDR1 is GTSNPN and CDR2 SVGIG (reference sequence).